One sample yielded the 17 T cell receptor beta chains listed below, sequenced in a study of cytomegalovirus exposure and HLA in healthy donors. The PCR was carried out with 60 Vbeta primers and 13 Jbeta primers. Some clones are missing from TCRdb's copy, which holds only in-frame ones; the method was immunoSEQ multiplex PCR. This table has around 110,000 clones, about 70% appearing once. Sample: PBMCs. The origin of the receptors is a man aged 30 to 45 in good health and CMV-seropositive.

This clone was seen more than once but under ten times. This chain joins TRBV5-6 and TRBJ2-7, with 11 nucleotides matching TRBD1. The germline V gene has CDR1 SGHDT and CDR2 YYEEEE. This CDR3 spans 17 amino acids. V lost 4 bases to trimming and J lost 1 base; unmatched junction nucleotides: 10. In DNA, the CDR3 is TGTGCCAGCAGCACCCCCTGGGGGACAGGGGGATCCTACGAGCAGTACTTC. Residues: CASSTPWGTGGSYEQYF.

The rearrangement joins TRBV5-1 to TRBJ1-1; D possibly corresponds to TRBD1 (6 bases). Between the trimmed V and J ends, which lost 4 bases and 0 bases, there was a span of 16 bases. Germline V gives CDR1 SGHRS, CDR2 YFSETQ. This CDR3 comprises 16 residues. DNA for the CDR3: TGCGCCAGCAGCCTTATTGGGACATTAGTGAACACTGAAGCTTTCTTT. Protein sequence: CASSLIGTLVNTEAFF.

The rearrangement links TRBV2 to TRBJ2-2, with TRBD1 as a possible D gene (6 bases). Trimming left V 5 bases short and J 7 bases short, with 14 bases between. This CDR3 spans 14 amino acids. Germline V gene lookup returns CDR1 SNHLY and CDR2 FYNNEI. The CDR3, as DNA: TGTGCCAGCAGTCTACAGGGCCTGGGCGGGGAGCTGTTTTTT. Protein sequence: CASSLQGLGGELFF.

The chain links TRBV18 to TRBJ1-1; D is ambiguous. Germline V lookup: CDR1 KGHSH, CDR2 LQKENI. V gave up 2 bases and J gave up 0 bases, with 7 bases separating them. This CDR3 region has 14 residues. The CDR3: CASSPSSLNTEAFF. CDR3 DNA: TGTGCCAGCTCACCATCCAGTTTGAACACTGAAGCTTTCTTT.

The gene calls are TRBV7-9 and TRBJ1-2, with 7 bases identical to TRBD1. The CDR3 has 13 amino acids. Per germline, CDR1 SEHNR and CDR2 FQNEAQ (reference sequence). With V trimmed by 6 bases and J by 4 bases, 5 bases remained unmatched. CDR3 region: CASRAGTAYGYTF. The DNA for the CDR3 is TGTGCCAGCAGGGCCGGGACAGCCTATGGCTACACCTTC.

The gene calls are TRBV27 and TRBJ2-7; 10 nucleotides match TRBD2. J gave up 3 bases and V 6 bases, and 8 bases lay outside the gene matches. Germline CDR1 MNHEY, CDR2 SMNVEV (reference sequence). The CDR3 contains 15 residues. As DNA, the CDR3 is TGTGCCAGCAGGGGACTAGCGAACGGGCTCTACGAGCAGTACGTC. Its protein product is CASRGLANGLYEQYV.

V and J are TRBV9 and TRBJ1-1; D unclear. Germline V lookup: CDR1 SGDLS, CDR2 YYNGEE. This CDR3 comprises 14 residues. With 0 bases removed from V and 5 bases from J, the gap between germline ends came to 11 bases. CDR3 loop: CASSVDSGRTEAFF. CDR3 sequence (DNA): TGTGCCAGCAGCGTAGATTCCGGGAGAACTGAAGCTTTCTTT.

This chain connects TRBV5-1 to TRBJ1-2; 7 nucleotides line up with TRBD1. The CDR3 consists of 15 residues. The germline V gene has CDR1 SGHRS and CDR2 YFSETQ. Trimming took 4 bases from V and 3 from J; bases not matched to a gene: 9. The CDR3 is CASSLRTGNDYGYTF. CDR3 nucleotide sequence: TGCGCCAGCAGCCTACGGACAGGTAACGACTATGGCTACACCTTC.

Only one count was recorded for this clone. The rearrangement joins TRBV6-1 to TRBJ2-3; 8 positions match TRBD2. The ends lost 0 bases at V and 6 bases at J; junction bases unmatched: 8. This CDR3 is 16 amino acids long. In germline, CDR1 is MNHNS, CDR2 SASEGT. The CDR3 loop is CASSEAGGGQGDTQYF. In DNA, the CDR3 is TGTGCCAGCAGTGAAGCGGGCGGGGGGCAGGGGGATACGCAGTATTTT.

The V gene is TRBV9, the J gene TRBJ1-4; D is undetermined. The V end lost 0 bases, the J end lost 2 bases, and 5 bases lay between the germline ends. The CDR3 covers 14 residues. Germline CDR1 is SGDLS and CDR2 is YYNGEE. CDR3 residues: CASSVASTNEKLFF. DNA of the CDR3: TGTGCCAGCAGCGTAGCCAGTACTAATGAAAAACTGTTTTTT.

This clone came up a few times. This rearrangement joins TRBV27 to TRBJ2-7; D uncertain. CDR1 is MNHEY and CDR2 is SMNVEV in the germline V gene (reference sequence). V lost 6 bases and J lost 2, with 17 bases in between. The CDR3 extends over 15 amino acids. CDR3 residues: CASRPRIGGTYEQYV. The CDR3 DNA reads TGTGCCAGCAGACCTAGGATTGGCGGAACCTACGAGCAGTACGTC.

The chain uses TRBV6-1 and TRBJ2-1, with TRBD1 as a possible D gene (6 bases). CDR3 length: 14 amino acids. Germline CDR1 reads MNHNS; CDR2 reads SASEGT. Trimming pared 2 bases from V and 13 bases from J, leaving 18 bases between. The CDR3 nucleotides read TGTGCCAGCAGTGAATTGGGCGTCAGGGGTCAACAGTTCTTC. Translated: CASSELGVRGQQFF.

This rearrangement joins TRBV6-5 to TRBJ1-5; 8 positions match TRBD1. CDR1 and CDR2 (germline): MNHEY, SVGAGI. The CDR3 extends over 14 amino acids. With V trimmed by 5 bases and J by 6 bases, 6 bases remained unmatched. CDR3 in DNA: TGTGCCAGCAGTCAGACAGGGGAAAGTCAGCCCCAGCATTTT. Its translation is CASSQTGESQPQHF.

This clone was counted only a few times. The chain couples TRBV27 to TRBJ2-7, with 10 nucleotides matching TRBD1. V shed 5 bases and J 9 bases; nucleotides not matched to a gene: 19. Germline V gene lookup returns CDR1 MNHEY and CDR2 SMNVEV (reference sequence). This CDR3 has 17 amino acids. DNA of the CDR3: TGTGCCAGCAGTCCTGGGACAGGGGTGGGAGGCTTTTATGGGCAGTACGTC. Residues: CASSPGTGVGGFYGQYV.

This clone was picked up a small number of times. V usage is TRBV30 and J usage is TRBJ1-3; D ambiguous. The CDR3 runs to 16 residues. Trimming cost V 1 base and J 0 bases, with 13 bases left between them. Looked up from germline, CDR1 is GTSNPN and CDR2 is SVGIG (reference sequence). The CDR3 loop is CAWSAPWRYSGNTIYF. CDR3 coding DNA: TGTGCCTGGAGTGCCCCGTGGAGATACTCTGGAAACACCATATATTTT.

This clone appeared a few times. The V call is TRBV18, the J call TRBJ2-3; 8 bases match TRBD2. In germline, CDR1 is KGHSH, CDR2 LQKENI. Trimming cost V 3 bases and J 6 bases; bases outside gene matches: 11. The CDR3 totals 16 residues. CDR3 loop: CASSPPAGGRLDTQYF. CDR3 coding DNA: TGTGCCAGCTCACCCCCCGCGGGGGGCCGGTTGGATACGCAGTATTTT.

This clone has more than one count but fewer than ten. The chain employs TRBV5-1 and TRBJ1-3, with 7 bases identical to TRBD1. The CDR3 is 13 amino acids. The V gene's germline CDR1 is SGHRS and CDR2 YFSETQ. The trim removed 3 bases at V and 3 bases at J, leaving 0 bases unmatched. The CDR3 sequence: CASSWDSGNTIYF. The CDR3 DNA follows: TGCGCCAGCAGCTGGGACAGTGGAAACACCATATATTTT. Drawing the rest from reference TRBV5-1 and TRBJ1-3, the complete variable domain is KAGVTQTPRYLIKTRGQQVTLSCSPISGHRSVSWYQQTPGQGLQFLFEYFSETQRNKGNFPGRFSGRQFSNSRSEMNVSTLELGDSALYLCASSWDSGNTIYFGEGSWLTVV.